What follows are 7 T cell receptor beta chains derived from one specimen sequenced in a study of blood T cell repertoires in COVID-19. Sequencing used immunoSEQ multiplex PCR; TCRdb keeps in-frame clones, though not all of them. The sample has 100,000 to 150,000 clones, 88% seen once; the top ten hold about 9.4%. Sequenced material: peripheral blood. These TCRs come from a man aged 45-65 years with acute or convalescent COVID-19.

The chain is built from TRBV6-5 and TRBJ2-5, with D possibly TRBD2 on 6 matching bases. This CDR3 is built from 13 residues. Germline CDR1 reads MNHEY; CDR2 reads SVGAGI. The V and J ends lost 6 bases and 4 bases respectively, with 12 bases between them. CDR3 residues: CASRGGPGETQYF. DNA of the CDR3: TGTGCCAGCAGAGGAGGGCCCGGAGAGACCCAGTACTTC.

Of note for this clone: Its ends do not fully match the called genes, so a read error is possible. The chain recombines TRBV28 with TRBJ2-2; maybe TRBD1 (7 bases). The CDR3 extends over 18 amino acids. CDR1 MDHEN and CDR2 SYDVKM come from the germline V gene. The CDR3 reads CASIKSGAQGRNAGELFF. In DNA, the CDR3 is TGTGCCAGCATCAAATCGGGGGCACAGGGGCGGAACGCCGGGGAGCTGTTTTTT.

CDR3 sequence reads: CASSLPLSTSTDTQYF. CDR3 sequence (DNA): TGTGCCAGCAGCCTCCCCCTATCAACTAGCACAGATACGCAGTATTTT. The chain carries TRBV5-5 and TRBJ2-3; D is unresolved. Trimming removed 4 bases at V and 0 bases at J, with 15 bases between. The germline CDR1 and CDR2 sequences are SGHKS and YYEKEE (reference sequence). The CDR3 spans 16 residues.

V and J are TRBV12-3 or TRBV12-4 and TRBJ2-7; 7 bases match TRBD1. V was pared by 2 bases and J by 3 bases, with 1 base of the junction left unmatched. The CDR3 sequence is 13 residues long. CDR3 sequence (DNA): TGTGCCAGCAGTTTACGGGACAGCTACGAGCAGTACTTC. Residues: CASSLRDSYEQYF.

V usage is TRBV5-5 and J usage is TRBJ2-2; 9 bases line up with TRBD2. J was trimmed by 7 bases and V by 1 base; bases with no gene match: 5. The CDR3 extends over 15 amino acids. Germline V lookup: CDR1 SGHKS, CDR2 YYEKEE (reference sequence). Here the CDR3 reads CASSLLTSGGGELFF. CDR3 nucleotide sequence: TGTGCCAGCAGCTTGTTGACTAGCGGAGGCGGGGAGCTGTTTTTT.

The chain joins TRBV4-1 to TRBJ2-7; 12 bases align to TRBD2. V was pared by 0 bases and J by 3 bases, with 9 bases of the junction left unmatched. The CDR3 spans 18 residues. CDR1 is MGHRA, CDR2 YSYEKL, per germline. CDR3 nucleotide sequence: TGCGCCAGCAGCCAAGAGACTAGCGGGAGAGACCTCCACTACGAGCAGTACTTC. It translates to CASSQETSGRDLHYEQYF.

The chain carries TRBV12-3 or TRBV12-4 and TRBJ1-2, with D possibly TRBD1 on 6 matching bases. Trimming removed 4 bases from V and 6 bases from J, with 12 bases in between. The CDR3 spans 13 residues. In nucleotides, the CDR3 is TGTGCCAGCAGTTCATCCGGACAGCATGGCTACACCTTC. This encodes CASSSSGQHGYTF.